The following is a T cell receptor (beta chain) sequence with its context. Its antigen has not been determined. Within one base of it there is no much larger clone, and no base qualities were kept. At diagnosis, tumor, uninvolved tumor-adjacent lung and peripheral blood were collected and then preserved as a mix of FFPE and fresh-frozen material. For TCR repertoire profiling, blood samples were analyzed as peripheral blood mononuclear cells. V trim: 1 base; J trim: 8 bases; unmatched bases: 7. Counted from cysteine to phenylalanine, this CDR3 has 15 amino acids. The sequence is cut down to CDR3 DNA, 45 bases in frame from base 1. From the germline V gene (reference sequence), CDR1 is SEHNR and CDR2 is FQNEAQ. The data were obtained in a study of T cells in localized non-small cell lung cancer (dated by TCRdb to the early 2020s). With regard to the full study: T cell repertoires of 200 to 250 early-stage NSCLC patients were analyzed, with tumors being compared against uninvolved tumor-adjacent lungs. A mean age of approximately 66 years was recorded for the NSCLC patients, of whom approximately 130 were male and about a hundred were female. The cohort was made up of about 240 treatment-naive NSCLC patients whose localized lung tumors had been resected. Results the study describes overall, beyond this receptor: Because multi-region tumor sequencing was not performed, intratumor heterogeneity could not be ruled out. Higher blood T cell density associated with longer overall survival, while higher adjacent-lung clonality associated with shorter survival. Uninvolved tumor-adjacent lung showed the highest T cell clonality, higher than tumor, which suggests more focused antigenic responses in the uninvolved tumor-adjacent lung. A median of roughly 50 of the top 100 tumor clones turned up in the paired uninvolved adjacent lung, and under 30 of those clones also ranked among the top 100 of that same adjacent lung. Since the design was exploratory, TCR variables were selected using unadjusted p-values with no false-discovery rate correction.

The immunoSEQ Assay was used to sequence TCR beta CDR3 regions from DNA. The published analysis was carried out like this. To compute T cell density, TCR beta template counts were normalized to usable DNA, which was estimated by amplifying housekeeping genes. Using the preseqR package, richness was estimated by extrapolating to 120,000 templates for tissue samples and 400,000 templates for PBMC samples. Clonality was defined as one minus Pielou's evenness. Differential abundance testing on productive amino-acid clonotypes, with a minimum total count of 5 and an alpha of 0.1, was used to identify tissue-enriched TCRs. The Jaccard Index and the Morisita Overlap Index were used to measure how much the repertoires overlapped between compartments. GLIPH grouped TCR beta CDR3s together with public tetramer-defined viral CDR3s, and a viral motif had to include at least three viral sequences and show V-gene enrichment. TCRdb obtained this table from immuneACCESS and retained in-frame rearrangements with V and J assigned. These tables miss some clones; where compared with another copy, unresolved V genes account for less than half of the shortfall, and the remainder is unexplained. V and J calls and clone size are given by that table; D and trimming were obtained from the DNA. Here the sample has about 11,000 clones; 70% to 85% occur a single time. Under 35% of the sample comes from the top ten.

This TCR was recovered from a male donor at least 60 years old with stage I lung adenocarcinoma. Here the sequenced sample was peripheral blood, taken before any cancer treatment. The rearrangement combines TRBV7-9 with TRBJ2-3; TRBD2 agrees with 9 junctional bases. The CDR3 here reads CASSLEAGGPATQYF. The nucleotide sequence reads TGTGCCAGCAGCTTAGAGGCGGGGGGGCCGGCTACGCAGTATTTT.